This T cell receptor beta chain came from a study of T cell responses to AZD1222 COVID-19 vaccine. Produced via immunoSEQ multiplex PCR; TCRdb's table is partial and in-frame only. This sample has about 130,000 clones, with roughly 93% found just once. This clonotype was obtained from an adult in good health. The sequenced sample was peripheral blood, obtained on day 0 of AZD1222 vaccination.

In DNA, the CDR3 is TGTGCCAGCAGTGGAGCACAGGGGAACAATTCACCCCTCCACTTT. As protein: CASSGAQGNNSPLHF. The chain uses TRBV28 and TRBJ1-6; TRBD1 matches 7 bases. The junction had 8 bases not matched to a gene; V was cut back by 5 bases and J by 7 bases. CDR1 MDHEN and CDR2 SYDVKM come from the germline V gene. This CDR3 is 15 amino acids long.